The next 20 T cell receptor beta chains were all read from a single sample in a study of long-term antiretroviral therapy in people with HIV (dated by TCRdb to between 2020 and 2023). The immunoSEQ hsTCRB v3.0 assay was used at survey level resolution to sequence the TRB variable region. Here the immuneACCESS table is served through TCRdb, limited to in-frame sequences with V and J called. Missing clones are a known gap in these copies; in checked studies unresolved V genes cover under half, and the rest lacks a known reason. In this sample the table shows around 20,000 clones, 75% to 85% of which occur a single time. Jointly, the top ten make up under 8% of the sample. Source: unsorted PBMCs, taken at the start of antiretroviral therapy, before treatment. These receptor sequences come from a man aged 18 to 30 with HIV.

The chain joins TRBV4-1 to TRBJ2-7; weak D call: TRBD1 (6 bases). The germline gives CDR1 MGHRA, CDR2 YSYEKL. The CDR3 has 17 residues. V was trimmed by 0 bases and J by 5 bases, leaving 20 bases between them. Here the CDR3 DNA reads TGCGCCAGCAGCCAAGAACCCCGCTCCCACAGGGTGAACGAGCAGTACTTC. Its protein is CASSQEPRSHRVNEQYF.

The chain is built from TRBV7-2 and TRBJ1-2, with 7 bases fitting TRBD1. The CDR3 sequence is 14 residues long. Trimming took 4 bases from V and 10 from J; bases not matched to a gene: 12. The germline CDR1 and CDR2 sequences are SGHTA and FQGNSA. CDR3 in DNA: TGTGCCAGCAGCTCTAGGCCGTTCCAGGGGGTCTACACCTTC. This sequence encodes CASSSRPFQGVYTF.

The V and J genes are TRBV7-9 and TRBJ2-1, with D perhaps TRBD2 (5 bases). Germline loops: CDR1 SEHNR, CDR2 FQNEAQ (reference sequence). This CDR3 has 14 amino acids. Trimming pared 5 bases from V and 0 bases from J, leaving 8 bases between. The CDR3 sequence is CASSLDFSYNEQFF. CDR3 DNA sequence: TGTGCCAGCAGCCTGGACTTCTCCTACAATGAGCAGTTCTTC.

This clone has just one count. The V call is TRBV7-9, the J call TRBJ2-5, with a tentative D call TRBD2 (6 bases). Trimming removed 5 bases at V and 2 bases at J, with 12 bases between. Germline V CDR1 and CDR2: SEHNR, FQNEAQ (reference sequence). This CDR3 spans 14 amino acids. CDR3 protein: CASSAGLVQETQYF. Written as DNA, the CDR3 is TGTGCCAGCAGCGCGGGACTTGTTCAAGAGACCCAGTACTTC.

The chain couples TRBV5-6 to TRBJ2-1, with 15 bases that match TRBD2. With V trimmed by 4 bases and J by 3 bases, 5 bases remained unmatched. Germline V gene data show CDR1 as SGHDT and CDR2 as YYEEEE. The CDR3 is 17 amino acids. CDR3 bases: TGTGCCAGCAGCCCCGGACTAGCGGGAGGGATCTACAATGAGCAGTTCTTC. Protein sequence: CASSPGLAGGIYNEQFF.

The rearrangement joins TRBV5-1 to TRBJ1-4; D remains ambiguous. Germline CDR1 and CDR2: SGHRS and YFSETQ. V was shortened by 2 bases and J by 8 bases, with 13 bases between the two germline ends. This CDR3 spans 14 amino acids. This CDR3 is CASSFLYYGEKLFF. The CDR3 nucleotides read TGCGCCAGCAGCTTTCTGTATTACGGGGAAAAACTGTTTTTT.

This chain connects TRBV28 to TRBJ2-7; TRBD2 agrees at 7 bases. The V gene's germline CDR1 is MDHEN and CDR2 SYDVKM. The CDR3 has 14 amino acids. J lost 5 bases, V lost 4 bases, and 8 bases had no gene match. CDR3 nucleotide sequence: TGTGCCAGCAGTTCAGGACTAGATGTGGACGAGCAGTACTTC. Its protein is CASSSGLDVDEQYF.

The rearrangement uses TRBV5-6 and TRBJ1-2; no clear D. Trimming left V 0 bases short and J 0 bases short, with 6 bases between. Germline V gene lookup returns CDR1 SGHDT and CDR2 YYEEEE. The length of the CDR3 is 14 residues. The CDR3 region is CASSLGHSNYGYTF. CDR3 bases: TGTGCCAGCAGCTTGGGACATTCTAACTATGGCTACACCTTC. Combining the CDR3 with reference TRBV5-6 and TRBJ1-2 gives the whole variable domain DAGVTQSPTHLIKTRGQQVTLRCSPKSGHDTVSWYQQALGQGPQFIFQYYEEEERQRGNFPDRFSGHQFPNYSSELNVNALLLGDSALYLCASSLGHSNYGYTFGSGTRLTVV.

This clone showed up just a few times. The chain uses TRBV6-6 and TRBJ1-5; D not certain. This CDR3 region has 16 residues. V was shortened by 2 bases and J by 0 bases, with 11 bases between the two germline ends. In germline, CDR1 is MNHNY, CDR2 SVGAGI (reference sequence). CDR3 loop: CASSYRGVFSNQPQHF. The DNA for the CDR3 is TGTGCCAGCAGTTACCGTGGAGTGTTTAGCAATCAGCCCCAGCATTTT.

The rearrangement joins TRBV5-1 to TRBJ2-1, with 9 bases matching TRBD2. The ends lost 0 bases at V and 5 bases at J; junction bases unmatched: 3. CDR1 is SGHRS and CDR2 is YFSETQ in the germline V gene. The CDR3 has 15 residues. CDR3 sequence reads: CASSLVAGDHNEQFF. In DNA, the CDR3 is TGCGCCAGCAGCTTGGTAGCGGGAGACCACAATGAGCAGTTCTTC. The variable domain in full, completed from reference TRBV5-1 and TRBJ2-1, reads KAGVTQTPRYLIKTRGQQVTLSCSPISGHRSVSWYQQTPGQGLQFLFEYFSETQRNKGNFPGRFSGRQFSNSRSEMNVSTLELGDSALYLCASSLVAGDHNEQFFGPGTRLTVL.

The CDR3 nucleotides are TGTGCCAGCAGTTTCGGCAGGGGAGGTGAAAAACTGTTTTTT. It is translated as CASSFGRGGEKLFF. The rearrangement joins TRBV28 to TRBJ1-4; D is perhaps TRBD1 (6 bases). V was pared by 3 bases and J by 7 bases, with 12 bases between. The CDR3 covers 14 residues. Looked up from germline, CDR1 is MDHEN and CDR2 is SYDVKM.

The J gene is TRBJ1-2, the V gene TRBV6-5; the D gene is possibly TRBD1 (5 bases). The CDR3 spans 16 residues. In germline, CDR1 is MNHEY, CDR2 SVGAGI. Trimming removed 4 bases at V and 3 bases at J, with 18 bases between. The CDR3 DNA reads TGTGCCAGCAGTTCATTCAGAATACAGGAACACTATGGCTACACCTTC. Translating gives CASSSFRIQEHYGYTF.

The V and J genes are TRBV30 and TRBJ2-1; D remains unclear. The length of the CDR3 is 11 residues. The V gene's germline CDR1 is GTSNPN and CDR2 SVGIG (reference sequence). The V gene lost 2 bases and the J gene lost 12 bases, with 11 bases spanning the gap. CDR3 protein: CAWSSLVRQFF. CDR3 bases: TGTGCCTGGAGTTCCCTGGTGAGGCAGTTCTTC.

The chain joins TRBV12-5 to TRBJ1-1; D possibly corresponds to TRBD1 (6 bases). Trimming removed 7 bases from V and 0 bases from J, with 15 bases in between. CDR3 length equals 15 residues. CDR1 is LGHNT, CDR2 FRNRAP, per germline. The CDR3 loop is CASAGEGGLNTEAFF. The CDR3 bases are TGTGCTAGTGCTGGAGAGGGGGGACTGAACACTGAAGCTTTCTTT.

As to this clone: A junction boundary mismatches the germline segment, possibly from a read error. The J gene is TRBJ2-5, the V gene TRBV11-2, with 7 nucleotides matching TRBD2. The length of the CDR3 is 14 residues. CDR1 and CDR2 from the germline V gene are SGHAT and FQNNGV. CDR3 nucleotides: TGTGCCAGCACCTTAGGCGGGAGCGAAGAGACCCAGTACTTC. Protein sequence: CASTLGGSEETQYF.

This clone showed up just once. The chain recombines TRBV28 with TRBJ1-5; D ambiguous. CDR3 length: 14 residues. Trimming removed 3 bases from V and 4 bases from J, with 10 bases in between. Germline V gene data show CDR1 as MDHEN and CDR2 as SYDVKM. The CDR3 is CASSFDTRNQPQHF. The CDR3 DNA sequence: TGTGCCAGCAGTTTTGACACGCGGAATCAGCCCCAGCATTTT.

The chain has TRBV5-1 and TRBJ2-2; D might be TRBD1 or TRBD2, each matching 6 bases. Germline CDR1 is SGHRS and CDR2 is YFSETQ. This CDR3 has 14 residues. V lost 2 bases, J lost 4 bases, and 9 bases lay in between. The CDR3 DNA is TGCGCCAGCAGCTTAGGGGGGAGCACCGGGGAGCTGTTTTTT. This encodes CASSLGGSTGELFF.

The CDR3 sequence is CASSLTGGNEKLFF. The CDR3 DNA sequence: TGTGCCAGCAGCTTGACAGGGGGGAATGAAAAACTGTTTTTT. J is TRBJ1-4 and V is TRBV5-4; 8 bases are a match to TRBD1. The CDR3 runs 14 residues. Trimming removed 1 base from V and 5 bases from J; junction bases left unmatched: 1. Germline V gives CDR1 SGHNT, CDR2 YYREEE (reference sequence).

The rearrangement links TRBV6-6 to TRBJ1-1; no definite D call. CDR1 is MNHNY, CDR2 SVGAGI, per germline (reference sequence). This CDR3 comprises 12 residues. V gave up 5 bases and J gave up 3 bases, with 7 bases separating them. The CDR3 bases are TGTGCCAGCAGTCAAGCCTACACTGAAGCTTTCTTT. This encodes CASSQAYTEAFF.

The chain combines TRBV13 with TRBJ1-4; a weak D match, TRBD1 (5 bases). This CDR3 has 14 residues. Germline V lookup: CDR1 PRHDT, CDR2 FYEKMQ (reference sequence). Trimming stripped 5 bases from V and 5 bases from J, with 12 bases between. The DNA of the CDR3 is TGTGCCAGCAGCGTTTGGGGGGAAAATGAAAAACTGTTTTTT. Residues: CASSVWGENEKLFF.